The 24 T cell receptor beta chains in this list originate from one sample, sequenced in a study of CD8+ T cells in alopecia areata. Extracted RNA was reverse transcribed, and the resulting cDNA served as sequencing template. Using immunoSEQ multiplex PCR, the repertoire was profiled, and TCRdb retains in-frame clones only, with some absent. The table has about 200,000 clones, approximately 52% seen once; the top ten hold just over 0.45%. This specimen consisted of CD4+ T cells sorted from blood, obtained at week 0. The receptors shown here come from a human donor with alopecia areata.

This clone showed up just a few times. The chain is built from TRBV11-2 and TRBJ2-4, with D perhaps given as TRBD1 or TRBD2 (6 bases each). Germline V gene data show CDR1 as SGHAT and CDR2 as FQNNGV. CDR3 length: 17 residues. V was cut by 2 bases and J by 0 bases, with 14 bases left in between. This chain's CDR3 is CASSLLGRGLAKNIQYF. CDR3 DNA: TGTGCCAGCAGCTTACTGGGCAGGGGACTAGCCAAAAACATTCAGTACTTC.

The chain uses TRBV29-1 and TRBJ1-2, with D possibly matching TRBD1 (5 bases). The V gene's germline CDR1 is SQVTM and CDR2 ANQGSEA. This CDR3 has 13 amino acids. Between the trimmed V and J ends, which lost 2 bases and 4 bases, there was a span of 11 bases. The CDR3 spells CSVEIAGLYGYTF. DNA for the CDR3: TGCAGCGTTGAAATCGCAGGGCTCTATGGCTACACCTTC.

The rearrangement links TRBV6-1 to TRBJ2-7; 7 bases align to TRBD2. The CDR3 runs 14 residues. V dropped 5 bases and J dropped 0; count of bases not matched to a gene: 4. Germline V gene data show CDR1 as MNHNS and CDR2 as SASEGT. The CDR3 DNA reads TGTGCCAGCAGTCTCGGCGGGAGCTCCTACGAGCAGTACTTC. Translated, it gives CASSLGGSSYEQYF.

This chain uses TRBV29-1 with TRBJ1-1; 7 bases fit TRBD1. Germline V gene sequence: CDR1 SQVTM, CDR2 ANQGSEA. The V and J ends lost 7 bases and 3 bases, in that order; junction bases with no gene match: 8. This CDR3 spans 13 amino acids. DNA for the CDR3: TGCAGCGGCCGGGACAGATCCGACACTGAAGCTTTCTTT. This encodes CSGRDRSDTEAFF.

The V gene is TRBV7-9, the J gene TRBJ2-7; D is uncertain. CDR1 and CDR2 (germline): SEHNR, FQNEAQ (reference sequence). V was pared by 4 bases and J by 6 bases, with 22 bases between. The CDR3 sequence is 16 residues long. Written as DNA, the CDR3 is TGTGCCAGCAGCTACTTATCGGGTCCTGGGGTCGGCGAGCAGTACTTC. Its translation: CASSYLSGPGVGEQYF.

The V call is TRBV15, the J call TRBJ1-4, with a possible D match to TRBD1 (5 bases). The V end lost 0 bases, the J end lost 8 bases, and 10 bases lay between the germline ends. Germline CDR1 reads LNHNV; CDR2 reads YYDKDF (reference sequence). CDR3 length: 14 amino acids. The chain's CDR3 is CATSREGLREKLFF. The CDR3 bases are TGTGCCACCAGCAGAGAGGGGCTCAGGGAAAAACTGTTTTTT. The variable domain in full, completed from reference TRBV15 and TRBJ1-4, reads DAMVIQNPRYQVTQFGKPVTLSCSQTLNHNVMYWYQQKSSQAPKLLFHYYDKDFNNEADTPDNFQSRRPNTSFCFLDIRSPGLGDTAMYLCATSREGLREKLFFGSGTQLSVL.

The rearrangement joins TRBV6-1 to TRBJ2-2; D call uncertain. The CDR3 covers 14 residues. Germline assignment: CDR1 MNHNS and CDR2 SASEGT. V was clipped by 8 bases and J by 6 bases, with 16 bases between them. Here the CDR3 DNA reads TGTGCCAGCGCGGCTGTGGTATTCGCCGGGGAGCTGTTTTTT. Protein product: CASAAVVFAGELFF.

This clone was seen only a few times. This chain joins TRBV7-2 and TRBJ2-6; D unclear. Trimming took off 0 bases at V and 0 bases at J, with 3 bases between the two ends. The CDR3 length is 15 residues. The V gene's germline CDR1 is SGHTA and CDR2 FQGNSA. The CDR3 sequence: CASSLASSGANVLTF. The DNA of the CDR3 is TGTGCCAGCAGCTTAGCCTCCTCTGGGGCCAACGTCCTGACTTTC.

The V gene is TRBV30, the J gene TRBJ2-3, with 7 bases lining up with TRBD1. The CDR3 has 15 amino acids. The V gene's germline CDR1 is GTSNPN and CDR2 SVGIG (reference sequence). V lost 3 bases and J lost 3; bases outside the gene matches: 9. The CDR3 DNA reads TGTGCCTGGAGGGCAGGGGGATCAGGGACAGATACGCAGTATTTT. Amino acids: CAWRAGGSGTDTQYF.

CDR3 region: CASSFAQGPYEQYF. The CDR3 nucleotides read TGCGCCAGCAGCTTTGCACAGGGACCCTACGAGCAGTACTTC. The V and J genes are TRBV5-1 and TRBJ2-7; D possibly corresponds to TRBD1 (6 bases). The CDR3 runs to 14 residues. Between the trimmed V and J ends, which lost 2 bases and 2 bases, there was a span of 11 bases. In germline, CDR1 is SGHRS, CDR2 YFSETQ.

The CDR3 nucleotides are TGTGCCAGCAGACCACAGGGGAATAGGAATCAGCCCCAGCATTTT. This gives the protein CASRPQGNRNQPQHF. The V call is TRBV2, the J call TRBJ1-5, with TRBD1 matching 7 bases. Germline V CDR1 and CDR2: SNHLY, FYNNEI. The CDR3 sequence is 15 residues long. After removal of 6 bases from V and 4 bases from J, the junction contained 9 bases not matched to a gene.

J is TRBJ2-2 and V is TRBV5-6; maybe TRBD1 (6 bases). Germline values: CDR1 SGHDT, CDR2 YYEEEE. The CDR3 consists of 13 residues. V gave up 4 bases and J gave up 6 bases, with 10 bases separating them. The CDR3 spells CASSGGVAGELFF. The CDR3 bases are TGTGCCAGCAGCGGGGGCGTGGCCGGGGAGCTGTTTTTT.

This clone was seen only a few times. The V call is TRBV7-6, the J call TRBJ2-7, with a weak D call TRBD2 (6 bases). This CDR3 is 15 amino acids long. Germline CDR1 SGHVS, CDR2 FNYEAQ. Trimming shortened V by 6 bases and J by 3 bases, and 18 bases separated the two germline ends. The CDR3 nucleotides are TGTGCCAGCAGTCCAGGAGGGAGCCTCTACTACGAGCAGTACTTC. This encodes CASSPGGSLYYEQYF.

This clone was picked up many times. The gene calls are TRBV7-9 and TRBJ2-1, with unresolved D. Trimming removed 9 bases from V and 6 bases from J, with 9 bases in between. The germline CDR1 and CDR2 sequences are SEHNR and FQNEAQ (reference sequence). There are 11 residues in the CDR3. CDR3 DNA: TGTGCCAGTGGAGTTGCCAATGAGCAGTTCTTC. This sequence encodes CASGVANEQFF. Looking up the rest from reference TRBV7-9 and TRBJ2-1 gives the full variable domain: DTGVSQNPRHKITKRGQNVTFRCDPISEHNRLYWYRQTLGQGPEFLTYFQNEAQLEKSRLLSDRFSAERPKGSFSTLEIQRTEQGDSAMYLCASGVANEQFFGPGTRLTVL.

The rearrangement uses TRBV18 and TRBJ1-2; 8 nucleotides align to TRBD1. CDR3 length: 15 amino acids. The germline V gene has CDR1 KGHSH and CDR2 LQKENI. V was clipped by 3 bases and J by 8 bases; unmatched bases: 11. The CDR3 bases are TGTGCCAGCTCACCGGACAGGGTGAATTCTCACGGCTACACCTTC. This gives the protein CASSPDRVNSHGYTF.

This clone was counted between two and nine times. CDR3 sequence (DNA): TGTGCCAGCAGTTACTTGGGCGGGGGGCCGGAGACCCAGTACTTC. It specifies CASSYLGGGPETQYF. The rearrangement links TRBV6-5 to TRBJ2-5; 8 bases are shared with TRBD2. From germline, CDR1 is MNHEY and CDR2 SVGAGI. The length of the CDR3 is 15 residues. V lost 1 base to trimming and J lost 5 bases; unmatched junction nucleotides: 6.

The rearrangement uses TRBV5-6 and TRBJ1-2; the D is unclear. CDR1 SGHDT and CDR2 YYEEEE come from the germline V gene. This CDR3 is 13 amino acids long. V was shortened by 5 bases and J by 4 bases, with 12 bases between the two germline ends. Here the CDR3 DNA reads TGTGCCAGCAGGAGACGCGGGTTCTATGGCTACACCTTC. Its protein product is CASRRRGFYGYTF.

CDR3 DNA: TGTGCCAGCACCCCCAGCGTCCTGGGAAGGATTAACTATGGCTACACCTTC. Its protein product is CASTPSVLGRINYGYTF. The rearrangement joins TRBV13 to TRBJ1-2; D not certain. Looked up from germline, CDR1 is PRHDT and CDR2 is FYEKMQ (reference sequence). The CDR3 spans 17 residues. V was shortened by 7 bases and J by 1 base, with 22 bases between the two germline ends.

The chain has TRBV6-1 and TRBJ2-3; 7 bases are shared with TRBD1. Germline V lookup: CDR1 MNHNS, CDR2 SASEGT. The V gene end was trimmed by 3 bases and the J gene end by 4 bases; junction bases not matched to a gene: 7. CDR3 size: 15 residues. CDR3 protein: CASSEPGQMADTQYF. The CDR3 nucleotides are TGTGCCAGCAGTGAGCCGGGACAGATGGCAGATACGCAGTATTTT.

This sequence joins TRBV11-2 and TRBJ1-5; the D is unclear. The germline V gene has CDR1 SGHAT and CDR2 FQNNGV. V lost 5 bases, J lost 2 bases, and 13 bases lay in between. The CDR3 consists of 15 residues. CDR3 residues: CASSASNWGNQPQHF. DNA for the CDR3: TGTGCCAGCAGCGCAAGTAATTGGGGCAATCAGCCCCAGCATTTT.

The rearrangement joins TRBV20-1 to TRBJ1-1, with unresolved D. The CDR3 has 11 residues. The V end was cut by 5 bases, the J end by 8 bases, with 12 bases between. The germline V gene encodes CDR1 DFQATT and CDR2 SNEGSKA (reference sequence). CDR3 in amino acids: CSASPYSEAFF. The CDR3 nucleotides are TGCAGTGCTTCTCCGTACAGCGAAGCTTTCTTT.

V and J are TRBV5-1 and TRBJ2-5, with 8 bases matching TRBD1. Per the germline V gene, CDR1 is SGHRS and CDR2 is YFSETQ. Trimming removed 0 bases from V and 1 base from J; junction bases left unmatched: 5. CDR3 length: 16 residues. Here the CDR3 reads CASSLAGGAPQETQYF. The CDR3 nucleotides read TGCGCCAGCAGCTTGGCAGGGGGCGCCCCCCAAGAGACCCAGTACTTC. The full variable domain, completed using reference TRBV5-1 and TRBJ2-5, is KAGVTQTPRYLIKTRGQQVTLSCSPISGHRSVSWYQQTPGQGLQFLFEYFSETQRNKGNFPGRFSGRQFSNSRSEMNVSTLELGDSALYLCASSLAGGAPQETQYFGPGTRLLVL.

The table lists this clone with a few counts. This sample includes further DNA sequences coding for the same CDR3. The CDR3 coding sequence is TGCAGCGTTGAAGATCCGGGCTCCTACGAGCAGTACTTC. This sequence encodes CSVEDPGSYEQYF. This chain uses TRBV29-1 with TRBJ2-7; D is unclear. V lost 0 bases and J lost 0, with 6 bases in between. The CDR3 sequence is 13 residues long. CDR1 SQVTM and CDR2 ANQGSEA come from the germline V gene.

The rearrangement joins TRBV6-1 to TRBJ1-6, with D perhaps TRBD1 (5 bases). From germline, CDR1 is MNHNS and CDR2 SASEGT. The CDR3 is made up of 15 amino acids. Between the trimmed V and J ends, which lost 7 bases and 7 bases, there was a span of 17 bases. The CDR3 spells CASKVPGFRNSPLHF. The CDR3 DNA follows: TGTGCCAGCAAGGTCCCAGGGTTCAGGAATTCACCCCTCCACTTT.